This TCR beta chain was sequenced for a study of PD-1 blockade in classical Hodgkin lymphoma. General study points: Although disease activity or prior therapy may be involved, causes of the repertoire differences remain undefined. TCR diversity at baseline was reported to be reduced in newly diagnosed patients relative to healthy donors.

Points on this clone: No antigen is known for it.

Time point defined: newly diagnosed, previously untreated cHL patient sample. For comparison, PBMCs from newly diagnosed, untreated classical Hodgkin lymphoma were used. Generated by immunoSEQ multiplex PCR, the TCRdb table keeps only in-frame clones and is missing some. The sample has about 47,000 clones; roughly 90% are singletons. V dropped 8 bases and J dropped 4 bases, with 11 bases sitting between them. Germline V gives CDR1 MDHEN, CDR2 SYDVKM. The CDR3 length is 13 residues. This rearrangement joins TRBV28 to TRBJ1-4; no clear D. The clonotype comes from a human donor with classical Hodgkin lymphoma. The sample was peripheral blood mononuclear cells (PBMCs). The CDR3 is CASWALGNEKLFF. The CDR3 nucleotides read TGTGCCAGCTGGGCTCTGGGTAATGAAAAACTGTTTTTT.